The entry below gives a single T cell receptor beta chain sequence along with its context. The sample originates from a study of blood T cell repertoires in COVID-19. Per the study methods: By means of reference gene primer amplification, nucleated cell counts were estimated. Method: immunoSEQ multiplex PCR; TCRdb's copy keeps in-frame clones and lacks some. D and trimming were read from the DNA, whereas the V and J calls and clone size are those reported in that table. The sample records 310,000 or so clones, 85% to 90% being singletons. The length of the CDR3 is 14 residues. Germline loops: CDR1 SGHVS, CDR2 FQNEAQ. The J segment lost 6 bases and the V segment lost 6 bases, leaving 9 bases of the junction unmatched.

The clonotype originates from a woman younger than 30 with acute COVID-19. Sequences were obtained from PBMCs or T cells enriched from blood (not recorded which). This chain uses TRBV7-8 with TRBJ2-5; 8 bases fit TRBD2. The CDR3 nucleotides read TGTGCCAGCAGAGACAGCGGGAGACAACAGACCCAGTACTTC. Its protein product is CASRDSGRQQTQYF.